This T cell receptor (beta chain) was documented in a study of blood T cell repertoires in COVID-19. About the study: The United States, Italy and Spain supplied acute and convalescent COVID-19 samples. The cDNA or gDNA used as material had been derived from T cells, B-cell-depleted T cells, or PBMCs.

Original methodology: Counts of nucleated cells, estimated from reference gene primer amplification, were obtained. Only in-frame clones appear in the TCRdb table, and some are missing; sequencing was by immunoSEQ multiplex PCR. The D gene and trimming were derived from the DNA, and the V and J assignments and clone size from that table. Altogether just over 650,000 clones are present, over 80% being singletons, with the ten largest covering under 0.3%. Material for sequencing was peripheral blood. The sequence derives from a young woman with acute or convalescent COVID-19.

CDR3 nucleotides: TGTGCCACCAGCAGAGATAGGACAGCCTCCTATGGCTACACCTTC. Its translation: CATSRDRTASYGYTF. V and J are TRBV15 and TRBJ1-2; D might be TRBD1 (6 bases). This CDR3 is 15 amino acids long. Between the trimmed V and J ends, which lost 0 bases and 4 bases, there was a span of 12 bases. Germline V CDR1 and CDR2: LNHNV, YYDKDF (reference sequence).